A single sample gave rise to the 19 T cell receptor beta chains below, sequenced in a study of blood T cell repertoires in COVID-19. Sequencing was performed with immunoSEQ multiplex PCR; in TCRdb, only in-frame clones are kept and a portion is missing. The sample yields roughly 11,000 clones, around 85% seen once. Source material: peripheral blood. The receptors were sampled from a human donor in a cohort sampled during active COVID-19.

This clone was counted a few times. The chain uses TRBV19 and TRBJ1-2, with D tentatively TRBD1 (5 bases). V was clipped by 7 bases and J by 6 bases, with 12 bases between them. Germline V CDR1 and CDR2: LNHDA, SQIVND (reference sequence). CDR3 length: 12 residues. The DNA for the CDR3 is TGTGCCAGTAATTCAGGGCCCCATGGCTACACCTTC. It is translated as CASNSGPHGYTF.

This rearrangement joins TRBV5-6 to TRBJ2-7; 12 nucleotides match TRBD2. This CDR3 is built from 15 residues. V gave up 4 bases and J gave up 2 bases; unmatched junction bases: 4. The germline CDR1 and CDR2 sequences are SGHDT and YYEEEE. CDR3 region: CASSRLAGGTYEQYF. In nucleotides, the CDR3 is TGTGCCAGCAGCCGTCTAGCGGGAGGGACCTACGAGCAGTACTTC.

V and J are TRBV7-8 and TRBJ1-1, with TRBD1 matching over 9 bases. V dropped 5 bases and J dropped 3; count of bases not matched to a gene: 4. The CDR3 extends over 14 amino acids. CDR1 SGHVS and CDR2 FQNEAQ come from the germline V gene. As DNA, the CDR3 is TGTGCCAGCAGCAACGGACAGGGGTACACTGAAGCTTTCTTT. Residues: CASSNGQGYTEAFF.

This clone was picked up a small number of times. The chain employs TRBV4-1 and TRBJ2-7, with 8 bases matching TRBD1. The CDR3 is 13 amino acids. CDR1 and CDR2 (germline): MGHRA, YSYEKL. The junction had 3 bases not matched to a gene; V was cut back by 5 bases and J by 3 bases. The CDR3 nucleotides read TGCGCCAGCAGCTTTGACAGGGGCTACGAGCAGTACTTC. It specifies CASSFDRGYEQYF.

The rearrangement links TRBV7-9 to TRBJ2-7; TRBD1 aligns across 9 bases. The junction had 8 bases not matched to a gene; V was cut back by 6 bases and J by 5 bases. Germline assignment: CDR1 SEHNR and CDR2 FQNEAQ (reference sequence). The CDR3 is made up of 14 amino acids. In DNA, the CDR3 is TGTGCCAGCAGTACAGGACAGGGGATAAACGAGCAGTACTTC. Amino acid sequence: CASSTGQGINEQYF.

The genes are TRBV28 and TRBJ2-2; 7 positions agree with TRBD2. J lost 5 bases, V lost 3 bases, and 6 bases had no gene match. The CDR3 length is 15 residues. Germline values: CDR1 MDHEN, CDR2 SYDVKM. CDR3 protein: CASSLSWGGTGELFF. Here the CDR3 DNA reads TGTGCCAGCAGTTTGTCTTGGGGGGGAACCGGGGAGCTGTTTTTT.

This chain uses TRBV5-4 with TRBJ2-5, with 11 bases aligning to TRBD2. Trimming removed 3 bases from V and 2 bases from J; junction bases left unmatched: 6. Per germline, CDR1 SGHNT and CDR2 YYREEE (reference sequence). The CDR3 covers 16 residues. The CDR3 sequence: CASSSPLAGGQETQYF. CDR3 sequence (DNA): TGTGCCAGCAGCTCCCCTTTAGCGGGGGGGCAAGAGACCCAGTACTTC.

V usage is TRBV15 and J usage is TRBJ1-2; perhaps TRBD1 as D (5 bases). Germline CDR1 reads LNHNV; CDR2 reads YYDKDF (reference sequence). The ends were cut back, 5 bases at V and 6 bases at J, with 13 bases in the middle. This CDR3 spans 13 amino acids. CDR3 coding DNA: TGTGCCACCAGCTGGGGCAGGGCTAATGGCTACACCTTC. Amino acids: CATSWGRANGYTF.

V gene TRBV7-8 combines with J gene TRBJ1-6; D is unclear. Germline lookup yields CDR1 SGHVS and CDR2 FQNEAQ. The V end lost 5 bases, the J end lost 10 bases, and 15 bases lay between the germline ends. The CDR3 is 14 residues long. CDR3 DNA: TGTGCCAGCAGCCCGCCCGGGTCTGGGTCACCCCTCCACTTT. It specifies CASSPPGSGSPLHF.

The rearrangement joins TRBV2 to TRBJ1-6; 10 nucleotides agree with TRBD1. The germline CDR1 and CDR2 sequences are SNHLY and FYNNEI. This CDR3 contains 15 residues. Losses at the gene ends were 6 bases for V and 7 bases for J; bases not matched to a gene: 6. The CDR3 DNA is TGTGCCAGCAGCAAAAGGGGACAGGGGAATTCACCCCTCCACTTT. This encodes CASSKRGQGNSPLHF.

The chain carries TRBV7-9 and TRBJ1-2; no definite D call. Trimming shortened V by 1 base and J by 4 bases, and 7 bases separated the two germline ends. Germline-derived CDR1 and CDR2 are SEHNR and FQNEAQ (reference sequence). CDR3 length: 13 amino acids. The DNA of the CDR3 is TGTGCCAGCAGCTTAGACTTGATCTATGGCTACACCTTC. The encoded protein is CASSLDLIYGYTF.

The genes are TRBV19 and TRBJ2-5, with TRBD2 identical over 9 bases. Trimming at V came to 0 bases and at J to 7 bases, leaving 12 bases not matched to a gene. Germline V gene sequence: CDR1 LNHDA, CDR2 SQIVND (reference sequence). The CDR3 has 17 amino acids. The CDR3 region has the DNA TGTGCCAGTAGTATAGATGGCCGGGGACTAGCTGGAGTGACCCAGTACTTC. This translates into CASSIDGRGLAGVTQYF.

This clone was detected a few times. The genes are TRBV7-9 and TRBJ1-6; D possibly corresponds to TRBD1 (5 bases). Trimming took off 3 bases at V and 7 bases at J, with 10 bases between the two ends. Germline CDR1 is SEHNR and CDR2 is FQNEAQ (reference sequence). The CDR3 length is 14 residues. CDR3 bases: TGTGCCAGCAGCTTCGGCAGGGTGAATTCACCCCTCCACTTT. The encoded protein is CASSFGRVNSPLHF.

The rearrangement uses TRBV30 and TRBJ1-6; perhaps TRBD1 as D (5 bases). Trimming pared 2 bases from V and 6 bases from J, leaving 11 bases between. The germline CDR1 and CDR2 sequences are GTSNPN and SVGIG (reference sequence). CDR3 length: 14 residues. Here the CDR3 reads CAWSPGTGNSPLHF. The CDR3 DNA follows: TGTGCCTGGAGTCCCGGGACTGGTAATTCACCCCTCCACTTT.

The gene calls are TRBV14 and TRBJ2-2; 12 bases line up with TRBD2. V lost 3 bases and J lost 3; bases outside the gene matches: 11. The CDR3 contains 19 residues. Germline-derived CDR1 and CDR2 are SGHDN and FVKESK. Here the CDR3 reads CASSQGGLAGFFHTGELFF. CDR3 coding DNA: TGTGCCAGCAGCCAGGGAGGACTAGCGGGATTTTTTCACACCGGGGAGCTGTTTTTT.

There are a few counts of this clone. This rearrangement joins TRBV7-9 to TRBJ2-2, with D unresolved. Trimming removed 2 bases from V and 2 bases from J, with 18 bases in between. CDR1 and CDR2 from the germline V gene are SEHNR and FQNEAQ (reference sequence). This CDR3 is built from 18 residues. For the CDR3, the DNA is TGTGCCAGCAGCTTAAATTACAAGCGTTCATCTAACACCGGGGAGCTGTTTTTT. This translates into CASSLNYKRSSNTGELFF.

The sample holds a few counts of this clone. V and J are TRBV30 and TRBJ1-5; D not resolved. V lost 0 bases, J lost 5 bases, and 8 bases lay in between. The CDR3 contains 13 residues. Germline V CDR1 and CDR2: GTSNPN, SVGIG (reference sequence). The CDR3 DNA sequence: TGTGCCTGGAGTGTACTCGGAGATCAGCCCCAGCATTTT. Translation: CAWSVLGDQPQHF.

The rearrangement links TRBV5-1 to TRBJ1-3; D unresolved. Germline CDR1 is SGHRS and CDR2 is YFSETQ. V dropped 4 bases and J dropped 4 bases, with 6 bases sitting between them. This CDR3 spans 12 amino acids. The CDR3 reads CASSLAGNTIYF. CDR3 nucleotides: TGCGCCAGCAGCCTAGCAGGAAACACCATATATTTT.

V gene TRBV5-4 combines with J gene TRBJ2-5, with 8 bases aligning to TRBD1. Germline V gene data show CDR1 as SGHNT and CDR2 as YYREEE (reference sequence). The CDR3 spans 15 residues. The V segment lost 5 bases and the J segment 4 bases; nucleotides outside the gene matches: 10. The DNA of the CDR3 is TGTGCCAGCAGTTCTGGACAGGGACGAGCAGAGACCCAGTACTTC. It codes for CASSSGQGRAETQYF.